This T cell receptor beta chain was retrieved from a study of graft-versus-host responses after intestinal transplantation. Study context: For 3 to 4 years after anti-thymocyte globulin induction, all recipients took tacrolimus and steroids. Study-wide results and caveats: The marrow of recipients harbored GvH clones, and ileum or blood showed some of them first. Patients with graft-donor T cell macrochimerism had high graft-versus-host to host-versus-graft clonal ratios in allografts. After transplant, early declines in HvG clones were associated with peak levels of circulating GvH clones.

This clone was observed a single time. The target antigen is unknown. Using immunoSEQ multiplex PCR, the repertoire was profiled, and TCRdb retains in-frame clones only, with some absent. The top ten clones hold over 0.15% of a sample with over 90,000 clones, 91% of them seen once. The V end lost 2 bases, the J end lost 2 bases, and 13 bases lay between the germline ends. Per germline, CDR1 SGHRS and CDR2 YFSETQ. The CDR3 runs 15 residues. The receptor was isolated from a human donor who was the organ donor for an intestinal transplant. V gene TRBV5-1 combines with J gene TRBJ2-5; D may be TRBD2 (6 bases). The sample consisted of unstimulated CD4+ T cells sorted from spleen or lymph node cells, taken before transplant. The chain's CDR3 is CASSFGSGTQETQYF. CDR3 in DNA: TGCGCCAGCAGCTTCGGGTCAGGGACTCAAGAGACCCAGTACTTC.